Below are 30 T cell receptor beta chains sequenced from a single sample in a study of cytomegalovirus exposure and HLA in healthy donors. The PCR ran on 60 Vbeta and 13 Jbeta primers. TCRdb's table, derived via immunoSEQ multiplex PCR, lists solely in-frame clones and lacks some. In the table there are about 140,000 clones, 70% to 90% of which are singletons. The sequenced material came from PBMCs. Receptors originate from a man aged 45-65 years in good health and CMV-seronegative.

V usage is TRBV19 and J usage is TRBJ1-3; D remains ambiguous. Germline V gives CDR1 LNHDA, CDR2 SQIVND (reference sequence). Trimming shortened V by 5 bases and J by 0 bases, and 11 bases separated the two germline ends. The CDR3 is made up of 15 amino acids. The CDR3 spells CASSLTEISGNTIYF. CDR3 sequence (DNA): TGTGCCAGTAGTTTAACGGAGATCTCTGGAAACACCATATATTTT. The full variable domain, in which reference TRBV19 and TRBJ1-3 provide the parts outside the CDR3, is DGGITQSPKYLFRKEGQNVTLSCEQNLNHDAMYWYRQDPGQGLRLIYYSQIVNDFQKGDIAEGYSVSREKKESFPLTVTSAQKNPTAFYLCASSLTEISGNTIYFGEGSWLTVV.

The gene calls are TRBV5-1 and TRBJ1-1; D might be TRBD1 (5 bases). V shed 6 bases and J shed 2 bases, with 20 bases lying between them. The CDR3 spans 16 residues. Germline V CDR1 and CDR2: SGHRS, YFSETQ. The CDR3 region has the DNA TGCGCCAGCAACGTGGGGCGCGCGAATTCTAACACTGAAGCTTTCTTT. Protein product: CASNVGRANSNTEAFF.

The chain links TRBV7-3 to TRBJ1-2, with 7 bases that match TRBD1. The CDR3 totals 13 residues. Trimming cost V 5 bases and J 8 bases; bases outside gene matches: 8. Germline V CDR1 and CDR2: SGHTA, FQGTGA. The CDR3 nucleotides read TGTGCCAGCAGCCCGACAGGGTCTGACGGCTACACCTTC. Translating it yields CASSPTGSDGYTF.

V usage is TRBV2 and J usage is TRBJ2-7; TRBD1 aligns across 8 bases. Germline CDR1 and CDR2: SNHLY and FYNNEI. The V gene end was trimmed by 3 bases and the J gene end by 4 bases; junction bases not matched to a gene: 8. CDR3 length: 15 residues. The CDR3 is CASSDSRQGRYEQYF. CDR3 bases: TGTGCCAGCAGTGATTCGAGACAGGGGAGGTACGAGCAGTACTTC.

The V and J genes are TRBV29-1 and TRBJ1-1; D unresolved. Germline CDR1 is SQVTM and CDR2 is ANQGSEA. Trimming left V 7 bases short and J 3 bases short, with 18 bases between. The CDR3 spans 14 residues. The CDR3 region has the DNA TGCAGCGCTAAACGGGGAGGTTTGGACACTGAAGCTTTCTTT. It codes for CSAKRGGLDTEAFF.

This clone was detected only once. The chain has TRBV30 and TRBJ2-5; the match to TRBD2 covers 10 bases. CDR1 and CDR2 (germline): GTSNPN, SVGIG (reference sequence). The CDR3 has 16 residues. With 0 bases clipped from V and 2 bases from J, the junction kept 6 bases outside the gene matches. CDR3 in amino acids: CAWSVQLAGGQETQYF. CDR3 nucleotides: TGTGCCTGGAGTGTACAGTTAGCGGGGGGTCAAGAGACCCAGTACTTC. The whole variable domain, filled in from reference TRBV30 and TRBJ2-5, reads SQTIHQWPATLVQPVGSPLSLECTVEGTSNPNLYWYRQAAGRGLQLLFYSVGIGQISSEVPQNLSASRPQDRQFILSSKKLLLSDSGFYLCAWSVQLAGGQETQYFGPGTRLLVL.

The V call is TRBV6-6, the J call TRBJ2-1; D uncertain. Looked up from germline, CDR1 is MNHNY and CDR2 is SVGAGI (reference sequence). Trimming took off 2 bases at V and 7 bases at J, with 15 bases between the two ends. The CDR3 length is 15 residues. The CDR3 region has the DNA TGTGCCAGCAGTTACGGGTGGTCACTCGGGAATGAGCAGTTCTTC. Translated: CASSYGWSLGNEQFF.

The chain recombines TRBV13 with TRBJ1-4, with a tentative D call TRBD1 (5 bases). Trimming removed 0 bases at V and 8 bases at J, with 10 bases between. The CDR3 consists of 14 residues. CDR1 is PRHDT and CDR2 is FYEKMQ in the germline V gene (reference sequence). The CDR3 bases are TGTGCCAGCAGCTTAGGAGGCCAGGGAGAAAAACTGTTTTTT. It specifies CASSLGGQGEKLFF. Full variable domain (missing parts from reference TRBV13 and TRBJ1-4): AAGVIQSPRHLIKEKRETATLKCYPIPRHDTVYWYQQGPGQDPQFLISFYEKMQSDKGSIPDRFSAQQFSDYHSELNMSSLELGDSALYFCASSLGGQGEKLFFGSGTQLSVL.

The chain has TRBV28 and TRBJ1-5; D is undetermined. The V end was cut by 8 bases, the J end by 3 bases, with 17 bases between. Germline V CDR1 and CDR2: MDHEN, SYDVKM. The CDR3 has 15 amino acids. For the CDR3, the DNA is TGTGCCAGCGCGGCATCCCCCGCATACAATCAGCCCCAGCATTTT. Its protein product is CASAASPAYNQPQHF.

V and J are TRBV7-9 and TRBJ2-5; D is ambiguous. Trimming took 2 bases from V and 13 from J, leaving 20 bases between them. Germline values: CDR1 SEHNR, CDR2 FQNEAQ (reference sequence). The CDR3 spans 14 residues. The CDR3 is CASSLTVVNSERYF. The CDR3 region has the DNA TGTGCCAGCAGCTTAACGGTTGTTAACTCTGAACGGTACTTC.

J is TRBJ2-6 and V is TRBV5-5, with D tentatively TRBD1 (6 bases). The CDR3 is made up of 16 amino acids. Trimming removed 0 bases at V and 0 bases at J, with 7 bases between. CDR1 is SGHKS, CDR2 YYEKEE, per germline (reference sequence). CDR3 sequence: CASSLEGGSGANVLTF. The CDR3 region has the DNA TGTGCCAGCAGCTTGGAAGGGGGCTCTGGGGCCAACGTCCTGACTTTC.

This clone was detected a few times. The chain couples TRBV4-1 to TRBJ1-5; D might be TRBD1 (6 bases). The CDR3 extends over 14 amino acids. V lost 4 bases and J lost 5, with 12 bases in between. Per germline, CDR1 MGHRA and CDR2 YSYEKL. This chain's CDR3 is CASSLMDSDQPQHF. The CDR3 DNA is TGCGCCAGCAGCCTTATGGACAGCGATCAGCCCCAGCATTTT.

The chain recombines TRBV7-9 with TRBJ2-5, with 8 bases matching TRBD2. The ends lost 5 bases at V and 5 bases at J; junction bases unmatched: 13. Germline CDR1 and CDR2: SEHNR and FQNEAQ (reference sequence). The CDR3 runs to 16 residues. CDR3 sequence (DNA): TGTGCCAGCAGCCACCTCCCAATTACTAGCGGTGAGACCCAGTACTTC. Encoded protein: CASSHLPITSGETQYF. Based on the CDR3 plus reference TRBV7-9 and TRBJ2-5, the full variable domain is DTGVSQNPRHKITKRGQNVTFRCDPISEHNRLYWYRQTLGQGPEFLTYFQNEAQLEKSRLLSDRFSAERPKGSFSTLEIQRTEQGDSAMYLCASSHLPITSGETQYFGPGTRLLVL.

The CDR3 DNA reads TGCGCCAGCAGCTTCGTACCAGGGATTGGCCAGACCCAGTACTTC. It translates to CASSFVPGIGQTQYF. This chain uses TRBV5-1 with TRBJ2-5, with D possibly TRBD1 on 5 matching bases. The CDR3 extends over 15 amino acids. Germline CDR1 and CDR2: SGHRS and YFSETQ. V was shortened by 2 bases and J by 6 bases, with 17 bases between the two germline ends.

V and J are TRBV30 and TRBJ1-2, with 8 bases that match TRBD1. The CDR3 runs 16 residues. J gave up 6 bases and V 1 base, and 13 bases lay outside the gene matches. Germline values: CDR1 GTSNPN, CDR2 SVGIG (reference sequence). CDR3 sequence: CAWSALKQGARNGYTF. CDR3 sequence (DNA): TGTGCCTGGAGTGCATTAAAGCAGGGGGCGCGTAATGGCTACACCTTC.

This clone was seen a few times. This chain joins TRBV6-5 and TRBJ1-1; D is unresolved. Trimming took off 6 bases at V and 0 bases at J, with 14 bases between the two ends. Germline-derived CDR1 and CDR2 are MNHEY and SVGAGI. CDR3 length equals 15 residues. The DNA for the CDR3 is TGTGCCAGCAGCCCCTATGAGAGTATGAACACTGAAGCTTTCTTT. As protein: CASSPYESMNTEAFF.

The rearrangement links TRBV6-1 to TRBJ2-1, with TRBD2 as a possible D gene (6 bases). Germline V gene sequence: CDR1 MNHNS, CDR2 SASEGT. V was clipped by 1 base and J by 5 bases, with 21 bases between them. The CDR3 totals 18 residues. The DNA for the CDR3 is TGTGCCAGCAGTGAAGGGCCGACTAGGGGCAATCTCAACAATGAGCAGTTCTTC. It specifies CASSEGPTRGNLNNEQFF.

V and J are TRBV5-1 and TRBJ2-5, with D unresolved. V was pared by 0 bases and J by 7 bases, with 16 bases between. CDR1 is SGHRS, CDR2 YFSETQ, per germline. This CDR3 is built from 15 residues. CDR3: CASSLEFADLGTQYF. In nucleotides, the CDR3 is TGCGCCAGCAGCTTGGAATTTGCGGATTTGGGGACCCAGTACTTC.

This chain joins TRBV9 and TRBJ1-1, with a weak D call TRBD1 (6 bases). CDR1 SGDLS and CDR2 YYNGEE come from the germline V gene. The CDR3 is 14 residues long. Between the trimmed V and J ends, which lost 4 bases and 3 bases, there was a span of 13 bases. Here the CDR3 DNA reads TGTGCCAGCAGCCCCAGGACAGACCACACTGAAGCTTTCTTT. It specifies CASSPRTDHTEAFF.

This rearrangement joins TRBV29-1 to TRBJ1-1; 8 nucleotides match TRBD1. With V trimmed by 7 bases and J by 1 base, 17 bases remained unmatched. The germline gives CDR1 SQVTM, CDR2 ANQGSEA. This CDR3 spans 17 amino acids. CDR3 bases: TGCAGCGGTCAATACATATTCAGGGGGCAGGGGAACACTGAAGCTTTCTTT. Translated: CSGQYIFRGQGNTEAFF.

A few counts support this clone. The V call is TRBV7-9, the J call TRBJ1-2; the match to TRBD1 covers 8 bases. The junction had 8 bases not matched to a gene; V was cut back by 4 bases and J by 7 bases. Germline CDR1 reads SEHNR; CDR2 reads FQNEAQ (reference sequence). CDR3 length equals 14 residues. The CDR3 DNA sequence: TGTGCCAGCAGCTCCCTGGACAGGGACGGTGGCTACACCTTC. Its translation: CASSSLDRDGGYTF.

The rearrangement uses TRBV4-1 and TRBJ1-1; D is unresolved. CDR1 MGHRA and CDR2 YSYEKL come from the germline V gene. Trimming removed 4 bases at V and 0 bases at J, with 18 bases between. This CDR3 region has 17 residues. CDR3 region: CASSPLPVVNVNTEAFF. The CDR3 bases are TGCGCCAGCAGCCCCCTCCCGGTAGTCAACGTGAACACTGAAGCTTTCTTT.

This clone was detected only a few times. V gene TRBV30 combines with J gene TRBJ2-5; 11 positions match TRBD2. The DNA end favors TRBJ2-7, so the J call may be wrong. In germline, CDR1 is GTSNPN, CDR2 SVGIG (reference sequence). The CDR3 extends over 17 amino acids. For the CDR3, the DNA is TGTGCCTGGAGTGTAATGGTGACTAGCGGGAACCCCTACGAGCAGTACTTC. Translating gives CAWSVMVTSGNPYEQYF.

This clone was detected only a few times. DNA of the CDR3: TGTGCCTGGAGTTTGGGACTAGCGGCGGGAGATACGCAGTATTTT. Translating it yields CAWSLGLAAGDTQYF. V gene TRBV30 combines with J gene TRBJ2-3; 11 bases are shared with TRBD2. This CDR3 is 15 amino acids long. Germline CDR1 and CDR2: GTSNPN and SVGIG (reference sequence). The V gene end was trimmed by 2 bases and the J gene end by 5 bases; junction bases not matched to a gene: 6. The whole variable domain, remainder taken from reference TRBV30 and TRBJ2-3, is SQTIHQWPATLVQPVGSPLSLECTVEGTSNPNLYWYRQAAGRGLQLLFYSVGIGQISSEVPQNLSASRPQDRQFILSSKKLLLSDSGFYLCAWSLGLAAGDTQYFGPGTRLTVL.

The chain uses TRBV2 and TRBJ2-5, with 8 bases that match TRBD1. Unmatched junction bases numbered 7, after V lost 6 bases and J lost 4 bases. The CDR3 totals 14 residues. Germline CDR1 is SNHLY and CDR2 is FYNNEI. The CDR3 loop is CASRADRGGETQYF. CDR3 sequence (DNA): TGTGCCAGCAGGGCTGACAGGGGTGGAGAGACCCAGTACTTC.

V gene TRBV7-9 combines with J gene TRBJ1-1; 11 positions agree with TRBD1. The germline CDR1 and CDR2 sequences are SEHNR and FQNEAQ (reference sequence). This CDR3 has 17 amino acids. J gave up 4 bases and V 4 bases, and 11 bases lay outside the gene matches. DNA for the CDR3: TGTGCCAGCAGCTATGGGCCGGGACAGGGGGTAATCACTGAAGCTTTCTTT. Amino acids: CASSYGPGQGVITEAFF.

This clone has a handful of counts. The chain carries TRBV19 and TRBJ1-1; TRBD1 might be the D (5 bases). The CDR3 loop spans 16 amino acids. The V gene's germline CDR1 is LNHDA and CDR2 SQIVND (reference sequence). Between the trimmed V and J ends, which lost 3 bases and 0 bases, there was a span of 14 bases. CDR3 bases: TGTGCCAGTAGTATCGACAGCGCAAAGATGAACACTGAAGCTTTCTTT. Its translation: CASSIDSAKMNTEAFF.

The V gene is TRBV30, the J gene TRBJ2-7, with 8 bases identical to TRBD1. The CDR3 spans 13 residues. Germline V gene lookup returns CDR1 GTSNPN and CDR2 SVGIG (reference sequence). J lost 7 bases, V lost 5 bases, and 10 bases had no gene match. CDR3 nucleotides: TGTGCCTGGCGGGGGACAGGAATTGGGGAGCAGTACTTC. It encodes CAWRGTGIGEQYF.

This clone was counted a few times. V gene TRBV2 combines with J gene TRBJ2-7; unclear D gene. The CDR3 loop spans 14 amino acids. Looked up from germline, CDR1 is SNHLY and CDR2 is FYNNEI. Trimming cost V 3 bases and J 3 bases, with 12 bases left between them. The CDR3 sequence: CASSEVVLFYEQYF. The CDR3, as DNA: TGTGCCAGCAGTGAGGTAGTTCTTTTCTACGAGCAGTACTTC.

This chain joins TRBV9 and TRBJ2-1, with 10 nucleotides matching TRBD1. Germline V CDR1 and CDR2: SGDLS, YYNGEE. V shed 4 bases, J shed 7 bases, and the junction held 5 bases outside the gene matches. The CDR3 sequence is 14 residues long. The CDR3 region has the DNA TGTGCCAGCAGCTCCCGACAGGGGGCGAATGAGCAGTTCTTC. As protein: CASSSRQGANEQFF.